Following are 11 T cell receptor beta chains from one sample sequenced in a study of regulatory T cells in long-lasting Graves disease. Time point specified: persistent/refractory GD, antithyroid drugs over 5 years with positive TRAb. Preparation of the TCR library used RNA extracted from PBMCs. Assembly of TCR beta libraries relied on iRepertoire HTBI primers together with Arm-PCR of CDR3 regions. TCRdb reprocessed the multiplex PCR reads via MiXCR and lists one record per CDR3 protein. This repertoire shows 400,000 to 500,000 distinct CDR3 sequences, about 20% found once; its top ten account for under 9%. The material sequenced was peripheral blood mononuclear cells (PBMCs), taken when the disease was refractory, from a patient treated with antithyroid drugs. These receptors all stem from a female donor with Graves disease.

This clonotype was seen a few times. The CDR3 loop reads CASSPLSPGPVGDTEAFF. CDR3 nucleotides: TGTGCCAGCTCACCCTTATCACCGGGGCCGGTGGGCGACACTGAAGCTTTCTTT. V usage is TRBV18 and J usage is TRBJ1-1; perhaps TRBD1 as D (5 bases). The CDR3 is 18 residues long. The V end was cut by 3 bases, the J end by 3 bases, with 23 bases between. Germline V CDR1 and CDR2: KGHSH, LQKENI.

This clonotype was picked up a small number of times. The chain joins TRBV11-3 to TRBJ2-1; D is undetermined. V was cut by 8 bases and J by 3 bases, with 11 bases left in between. CDR3 length equals 13 residues. The germline V gene has CDR1 SGHNT and CDR2 YENEEA. The CDR3 region has the DNA TGTGCCAGCGGGATCCGAAACTACAATGAGCAGTTCTTC. Protein product: CASGIRNYNEQFF.

This clonotype has at least ten counts. The chain links TRBV6-1 to TRBJ1-2, with TRBD1 matching over 7 bases. The CDR3 runs 12 residues. Germline lookup yields CDR1 MNHNS and CDR2 SASEGT. J lost 8 bases, V lost 6 bases, and 6 bases had no gene match. The chain's CDR3 is CASRSTGAGYTF. The CDR3 nucleotides read TGTGCCAGCAGATCCACAGGGGCCGGCTACACCTTC.

The V gene is TRBV2, the J gene TRBJ2-1; 9 nucleotides line up with TRBD1. V shed 5 bases, J shed 6 bases, and the junction held 8 bases outside the gene matches. CDR3 size: 15 residues. CDR1 is SNHLY and CDR2 is FYNNEI in the germline V gene. The CDR3, as DNA: TGTGCCAGCAGTTCCGGGACAGGGTCTTTCAATGAGCAGTTCTTC. Its protein is CASSSGTGSFNEQFF.

The gene calls are TRBV27 and TRBJ2-5, with TRBD1 matching 11 bases. Germline V CDR1 and CDR2: MNHEY, SMNVEV (reference sequence). The CDR3 is 17 amino acids. V trimming: 3 bases; J trimming: 5 bases; junction bases outside the gene matches: 11. This CDR3 is CASSFLGTGGLGETQYF. For the CDR3, the DNA is TGTGCCAGCAGTTTTTTAGGGACAGGGGGACTCGGGGAGACCCAGTACTTC.

This clonotype was picked up many times. V and J are TRBV2 and TRBJ2-7; D ambiguous. The CDR3 length is 11 residues. Deletions cut 2 bases from V and 4 bases from J, with 3 bases between. Looked up from germline, CDR1 is SNHLY and CDR2 is FYNNEI. In DNA, the CDR3 is TGTGCCAGCAGTGAATGGTACGAGCAGTACTTC. Protein product: CASSEWYEQYF.

This chain joins TRBV18 and TRBJ2-1, with TRBD1 matching 7 bases. CDR3 size: 14 residues. Germline V lookup: CDR1 KGHSH, CDR2 LQKENI. J lost 5 bases, V lost 6 bases, and 7 bases had no gene match. CDR3 region: CASSRDSNHNEQFF. Here the CDR3 DNA reads TGTGCCAGCTCCCGGGACAGTAACCACAATGAGCAGTTCTTC.

This clonotype was recorded at least ten times. The chain joins TRBV7-9 to TRBJ2-7; 8 positions agree with TRBD1. The junction had 6 bases not matched to a gene; V was cut back by 8 bases and J by 3 bases. This CDR3 is built from 13 residues. Germline assignment: CDR1 SEHNR and CDR2 FQNEAQ (reference sequence). CDR3 coding DNA: TGTGCCAGCGCACAGGGGGACAACTACGAGCAGTACTTC. This sequence encodes CASAQGDNYEQYF.

The gene calls are TRBV4-1 and TRBJ2-7; the match to TRBD1 covers 7 bases. V was clipped by 4 bases and J by 3 bases; unmatched bases: 9. The CDR3 length is 15 residues. Germline assignment: CDR1 MGHRA and CDR2 YSYEKL. The CDR3 DNA follows: TGCGCCAGCAGCCCCCAAGTGACAGGGAGCTACGAGCAGTACTTC. Amino acids: CASSPQVTGSYEQYF.

This clonotype was detected many times. The chain carries TRBV2 and TRBJ2-7; 9 bases match TRBD2. Germline CDR1 and CDR2: SNHLY and FYNNEI. After removal of 8 bases from V and 6 bases from J, the junction contained 14 bases not matched to a gene. The CDR3 runs 15 residues. The CDR3 coding sequence is TGTGCCAGCTCCCGGTGGGCTAGCGGGACGGGCGAGCAGTACTTC. Its translation: CASSRWASGTGEQYF.

This clonotype was seen many times. The genes are TRBV6-1 and TRBJ2-7; 7 bases align to TRBD1. Germline V gene lookup returns CDR1 MNHNS and CDR2 SASEGT. Unmatched junction bases numbered 6, after V lost 10 bases and J lost 3 bases. This CDR3 is 12 amino acids long. The CDR3 is CAIEGALYEQYF. The CDR3 nucleotides read TGTGCCATCGAGGGGGCCCTCTACGAGCAGTACTTC.